The present T cell receptor (beta chain) was sequenced within a study of blood T cell repertoires in COVID-19. Turning to the study itself: There were acute and convalescent COVID-19 samples, and they came from the United States, Italy and Spain. In each case, the material was cDNA or gDNA derived from T cells, B-cell-depleted T cells, or PBMCs.

Per the germline V gene, CDR1 is SGHAT and CDR2 is FQNNGV. CDR3 length equals 16 residues. The V segment lost 5 bases and the J segment 5 bases; nucleotides outside the gene matches: 12. As handled by the study authors: Amplified reference gene primers provided the basis for estimating nucleated cell counts. Clones were sequenced by immunoSEQ multiplex PCR, and TCRdb holds only the in-frame ones, with some missing. V, J and clone size derive from that table, while D and trimming were established from the DNA sequence. In the table there are roughly 110,000 clones, about four fifths of which are singletons.

Sequenced material: peripheral blood. The gene calls are TRBV11-2 and TRBJ2-7; the match to TRBD2 covers 10 bases. The sequence derives from a woman aged 60-70 years with acute or convalescent COVID-19. The CDR3 loop reads CASSPSGRDWDDEQYF. The CDR3 DNA reads as TGTGCCAGCAGCCCAAGCGGGAGGGACTGGGACGACGAGCAGTACTTC.